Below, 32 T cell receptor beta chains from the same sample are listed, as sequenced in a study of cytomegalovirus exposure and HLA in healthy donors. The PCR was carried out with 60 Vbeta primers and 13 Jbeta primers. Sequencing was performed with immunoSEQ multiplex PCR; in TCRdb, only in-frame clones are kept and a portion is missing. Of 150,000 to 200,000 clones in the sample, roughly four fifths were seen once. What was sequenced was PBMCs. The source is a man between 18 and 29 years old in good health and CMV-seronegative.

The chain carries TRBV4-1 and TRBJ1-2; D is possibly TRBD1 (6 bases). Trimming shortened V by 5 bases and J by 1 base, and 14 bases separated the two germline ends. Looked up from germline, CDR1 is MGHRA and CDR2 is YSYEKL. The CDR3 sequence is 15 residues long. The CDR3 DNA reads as TGCGCCAGCAGCGACGACAGGACCTTTAACTATGGCTACACCTTC. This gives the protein CASSDDRTFNYGYTF.

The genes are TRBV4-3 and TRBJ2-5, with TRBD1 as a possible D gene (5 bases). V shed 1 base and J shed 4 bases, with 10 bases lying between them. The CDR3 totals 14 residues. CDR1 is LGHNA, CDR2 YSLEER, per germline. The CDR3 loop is CASSQVQGTETQYF. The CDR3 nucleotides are TGCGCCAGCAGCCAAGTCCAGGGTACAGAGACCCAGTACTTC.

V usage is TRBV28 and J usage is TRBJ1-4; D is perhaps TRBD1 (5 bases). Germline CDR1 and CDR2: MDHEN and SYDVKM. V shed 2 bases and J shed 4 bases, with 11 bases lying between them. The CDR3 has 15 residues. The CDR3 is CASSLSGTLNEKLFF. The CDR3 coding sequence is TGTGCCAGCAGTTTAAGCGGGACCCTTAATGAAAAACTGTTTTTT. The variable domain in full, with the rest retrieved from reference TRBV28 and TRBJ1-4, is DVKVTQSSRYLVKRTGEKVFLECVQDMDHENMFWYRQDPGLGLRLIYFSYDVKMKEKGDIPEGYSVSREKKERFSLILESASTNQTSMYLCASSLSGTLNEKLFFGSGTQLSVL.

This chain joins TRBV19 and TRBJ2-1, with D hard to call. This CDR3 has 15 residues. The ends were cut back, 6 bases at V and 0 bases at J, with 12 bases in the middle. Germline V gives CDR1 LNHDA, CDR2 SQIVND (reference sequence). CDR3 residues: CASSFLVDSYNEQFF. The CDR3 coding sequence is TGTGCCAGTAGCTTTCTAGTGGACTCCTACAATGAGCAGTTCTTC.

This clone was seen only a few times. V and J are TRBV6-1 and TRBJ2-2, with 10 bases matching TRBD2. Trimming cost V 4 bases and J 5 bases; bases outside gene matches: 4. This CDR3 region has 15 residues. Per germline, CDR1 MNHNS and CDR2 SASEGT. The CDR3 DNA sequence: TGTGCCAGCAGTGTTTCTAGCGGGGGAACCGGGGAGCTGTTTTTT. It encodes CASSVSSGGTGELFF.

CDR3 region: CASSPPSGLIHEQYF. The CDR3 region has the DNA TGTGCCAGCAGTCCGCCTAGCGGGCTCATCCACGAGCAGTACTTC. V and J are TRBV28 and TRBJ2-7; the match to TRBD2 covers 8 bases. J gave up 5 bases and V 5 bases, and 11 bases lay outside the gene matches. The germline CDR1 and CDR2 sequences are MDHEN and SYDVKM. The CDR3 totals 15 residues.

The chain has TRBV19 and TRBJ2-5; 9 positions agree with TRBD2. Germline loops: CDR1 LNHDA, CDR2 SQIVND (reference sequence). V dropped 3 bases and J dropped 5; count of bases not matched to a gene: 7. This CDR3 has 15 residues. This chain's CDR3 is CASSIGAGGPETQYF. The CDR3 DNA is TGTGCCAGTAGTATTGGAGCGGGGGGTCCTGAGACCCAGTACTTC.

In DNA, the CDR3 is TGTGCCAGCAGCAACCGTGGACAGGGGTACGAGCAGTACTTC. It codes for CASSNRGQGYEQYF. J is TRBJ2-7 and V is TRBV13; 9 nucleotides line up with TRBD1. V shed 5 bases, J shed 4 bases, and the junction held 6 bases outside the gene matches. The CDR3 consists of 14 residues. Germline CDR1 PRHDT, CDR2 FYEKMQ (reference sequence).

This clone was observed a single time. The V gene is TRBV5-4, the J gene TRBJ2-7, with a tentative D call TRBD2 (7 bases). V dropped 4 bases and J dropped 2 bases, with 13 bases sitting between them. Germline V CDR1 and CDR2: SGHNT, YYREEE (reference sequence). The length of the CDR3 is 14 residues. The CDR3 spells CASSRGGDTYEQYF. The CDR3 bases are TGTGCCAGCAGCCGCGGGGGCGATACCTACGAGCAGTACTTC. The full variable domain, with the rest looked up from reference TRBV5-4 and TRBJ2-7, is ETGVTQSPTHLIKTRGQQVTLRCSSQSGHNTVSWYQQALGQGPQFIFQYYREEENGRGNFPPRFSGLQFPNYSSELNVNALELDDSALYLCASSRGGDTYEQYFGPGTRLTVT.

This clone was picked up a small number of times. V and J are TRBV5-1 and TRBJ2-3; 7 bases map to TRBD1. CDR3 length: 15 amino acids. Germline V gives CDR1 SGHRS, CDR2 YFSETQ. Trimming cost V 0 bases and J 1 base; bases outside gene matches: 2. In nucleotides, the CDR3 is TGCGCCAGCAGCTTGGGACAGGGCGGCACAGATACGCAGTATTTT. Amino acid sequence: CASSLGQGGTDTQYF.

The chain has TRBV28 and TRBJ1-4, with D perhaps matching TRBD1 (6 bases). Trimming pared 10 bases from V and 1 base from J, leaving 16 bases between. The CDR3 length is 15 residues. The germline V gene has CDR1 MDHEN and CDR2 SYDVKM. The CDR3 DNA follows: TGTGCCACCGATGGTAGGGGGAGAACTAATGAAAAACTGTTTTTT. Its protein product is CATDGRGRTNEKLFF.

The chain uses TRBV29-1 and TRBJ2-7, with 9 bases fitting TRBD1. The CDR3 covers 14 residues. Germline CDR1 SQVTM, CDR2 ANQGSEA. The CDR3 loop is CNLRDRAPFYEQYF. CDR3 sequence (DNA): TGCAACTTACGGGACAGGGCTCCTTTCTACGAGCAGTACTTC.

The CDR3 spells CASSQAGTGTGANVLTF. The DNA of the CDR3 is TGTGCCAGCAGCCAAGCCGGGACAGGGACTGGGGCCAACGTCCTGACTTTC. The rearrangement links TRBV4-2 to TRBJ2-6, with 9 bases lining up with TRBD1. V lost 1 base to trimming and J lost 2 bases; unmatched junction nucleotides: 3. There are 17 residues in the CDR3. CDR1 and CDR2 (germline): LGHNA, YNFKEQ.

The CDR3 DNA reads as TGTGCCAGCAACTCCCGACAGGGCGACACTGAAGCTTTCTTT. Translated: CASNSRQGDTEAFF. The chain is built from TRBV5-6 and TRBJ1-1, with 7 bases fitting TRBD1. CDR1 and CDR2 from the germline V gene are SGHDT and YYEEEE. After removal of 6 bases from V and 3 bases from J, the junction contained 8 bases not matched to a gene. This CDR3 is built from 14 residues.

This CDR3 is CASRGSSYNEQFF. The CDR3 bases are TGTGCCAGCAGGGGCAGCTCCTACAATGAGCAGTTCTTC. The J gene is TRBJ2-1, the V gene TRBV25-1; D not resolved. The V gene's germline CDR1 is MGHDK and CDR2 SYGVNS. Trimming stripped 6 bases from V and 0 bases from J, with 6 bases between. This CDR3 is built from 13 residues.

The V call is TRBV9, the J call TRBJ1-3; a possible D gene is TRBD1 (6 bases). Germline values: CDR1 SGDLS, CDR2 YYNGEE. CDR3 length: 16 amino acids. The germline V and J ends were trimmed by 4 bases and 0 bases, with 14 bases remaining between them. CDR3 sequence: CASSPGESLSGNTIYF. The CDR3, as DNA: TGTGCCAGCAGCCCAGGGGAGTCTCTCTCTGGAAACACCATATATTTT.

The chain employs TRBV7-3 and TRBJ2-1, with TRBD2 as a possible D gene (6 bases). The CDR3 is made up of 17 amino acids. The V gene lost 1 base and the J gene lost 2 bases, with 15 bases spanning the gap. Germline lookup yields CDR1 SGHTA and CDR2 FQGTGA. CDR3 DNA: TGTGCCAGCAGCTTAAGCTGGAGGGCCGGACCCTACAATGAGCAGTTCTTC. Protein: CASSLSWRAGPYNEQFF.

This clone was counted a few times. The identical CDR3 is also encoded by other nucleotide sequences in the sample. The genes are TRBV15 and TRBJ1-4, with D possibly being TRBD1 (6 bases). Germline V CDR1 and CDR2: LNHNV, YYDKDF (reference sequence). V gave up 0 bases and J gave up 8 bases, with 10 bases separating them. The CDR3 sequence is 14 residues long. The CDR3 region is CATSRDRGKEKLFF. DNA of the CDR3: TGTGCCACCAGCAGAGACAGGGGAAAGGAAAAACTGTTTTTT.

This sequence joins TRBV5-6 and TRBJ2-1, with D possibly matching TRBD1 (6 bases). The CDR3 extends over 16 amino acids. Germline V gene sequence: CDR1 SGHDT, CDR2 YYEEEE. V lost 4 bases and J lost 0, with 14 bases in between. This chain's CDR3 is CASSITGIRSYNEQFF. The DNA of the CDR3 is TGTGCCAGCAGCATTACAGGGATCCGCTCCTACAATGAGCAGTTCTTC.

CDR3 nucleotide sequence: TGCGCCAGCAGCCAGGCGGGACAGGGTAATAATTCACCCCTCCACTTT. Translated, it gives CASSQAGQGNNSPLHF. The chain joins TRBV4-1 to TRBJ1-6; 9 nucleotides match TRBD1. The junction had 5 bases not matched to a gene; V was cut back by 3 bases and J by 5 bases. CDR1 is MGHRA and CDR2 is YSYEKL in the germline V gene. CDR3 length: 16 amino acids.

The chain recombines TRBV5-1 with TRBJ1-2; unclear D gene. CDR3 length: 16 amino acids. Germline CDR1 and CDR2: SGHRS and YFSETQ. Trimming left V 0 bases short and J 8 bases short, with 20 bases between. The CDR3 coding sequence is TGCGCCAGCAGCTTGGCCCAGCCGAGTGTGGCGGGGGGCTACACCTTC. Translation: CASSLAQPSVAGGYTF.

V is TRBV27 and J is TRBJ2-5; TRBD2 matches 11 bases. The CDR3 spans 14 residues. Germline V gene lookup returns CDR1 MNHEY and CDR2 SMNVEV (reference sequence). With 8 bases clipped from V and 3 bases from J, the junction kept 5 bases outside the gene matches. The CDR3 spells CASATSGMEETQYF. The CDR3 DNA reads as TGTGCCAGCGCGACTAGCGGGATGGAAGAGACCCAGTACTTC.

CDR3 protein: CASSVRDRNTEAFF. DNA of the CDR3: TGTGCCAGCAGCGTAAGGGACAGGAACACTGAAGCTTTCTTT. The chain employs TRBV9 and TRBJ1-1, with 7 bases aligning to TRBD1. Germline loops: CDR1 SGDLS, CDR2 YYNGEE. Trimming took 1 base from V and 1 from J; bases not matched to a gene: 1. The CDR3 totals 14 residues.

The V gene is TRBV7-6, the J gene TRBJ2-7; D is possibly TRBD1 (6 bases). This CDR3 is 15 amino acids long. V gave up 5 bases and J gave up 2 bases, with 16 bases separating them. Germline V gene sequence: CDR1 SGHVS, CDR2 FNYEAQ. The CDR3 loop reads CASSEWNRDPYEQYF. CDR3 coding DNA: TGTGCCAGCAGCGAGTGGAACAGGGACCCCTACGAGCAGTACTTC.

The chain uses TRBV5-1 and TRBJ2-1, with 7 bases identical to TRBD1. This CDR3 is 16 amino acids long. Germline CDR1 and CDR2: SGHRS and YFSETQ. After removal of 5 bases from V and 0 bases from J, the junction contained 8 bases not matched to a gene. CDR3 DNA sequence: TGCGCCAGCAGACCGGGACAGCCAGACTCCTACAATGAGCAGTTCTTC. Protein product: CASRPGQPDSYNEQFF.

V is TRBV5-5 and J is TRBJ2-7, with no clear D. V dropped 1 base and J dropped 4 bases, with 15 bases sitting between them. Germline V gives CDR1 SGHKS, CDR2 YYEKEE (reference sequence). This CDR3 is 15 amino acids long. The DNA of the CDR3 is TGTGCCAGCAGCTTGTGGTTCTCGAGTCGGTACGAGCAGTACTTC. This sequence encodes CASSLWFSSRYEQYF.

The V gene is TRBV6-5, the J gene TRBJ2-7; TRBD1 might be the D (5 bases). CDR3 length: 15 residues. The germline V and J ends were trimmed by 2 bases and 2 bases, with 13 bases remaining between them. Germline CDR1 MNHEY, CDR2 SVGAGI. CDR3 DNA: TGTGCCAGCAGTTACCGGGTACAGGCCCCCTACGAGCAGTACTTC. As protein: CASSYRVQAPYEQYF.

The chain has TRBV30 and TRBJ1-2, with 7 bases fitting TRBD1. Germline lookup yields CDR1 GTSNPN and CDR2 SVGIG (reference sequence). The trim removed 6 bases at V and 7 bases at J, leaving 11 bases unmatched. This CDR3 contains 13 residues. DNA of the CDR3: TGTGCCTGCAACAGACAGGGCGTCGGTGGCTACACCTTC. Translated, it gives CACNRQGVGGYTF.

The CDR3 sequence is CASSVTDRHTEAFF. CDR3 DNA sequence: TGTGCCAGCAGCGTAACAGACAGACACACTGAAGCTTTCTTT. The J gene is TRBJ1-1, the V gene TRBV9; possible D gene TRBD1, 5 bases. Germline-derived CDR1 and CDR2 are SGDLS and YYNGEE. V lost 1 base and J lost 3, with 10 bases in between. This CDR3 is 14 amino acids long.

The CDR3 DNA reads as TGTGCCAGCAGCCCCAAACCGGGACTCCGTGGGTTCTTC. Translated: CASSPKPGLRGFF. The chain links TRBV7-6 to TRBJ2-1; D possibly corresponds to TRBD2 (6 bases). This CDR3 has 13 residues. The germline gives CDR1 SGHVS, CDR2 FNYEAQ. V lost 5 bases and J lost 15, with 20 bases in between. Full variable domain (rest looked up from reference TRBV7-6 and TRBJ2-1): GAGVSQSPRYKVTKRGQDVALRCDPISGHVSLYWYRQALGQGPEFLTYFNYEAQQDKSGLPNDRFSAERPEGSISTLTIQRTEQRDSAMYRCASSPKPGLRGFFGPGTRLTVL.

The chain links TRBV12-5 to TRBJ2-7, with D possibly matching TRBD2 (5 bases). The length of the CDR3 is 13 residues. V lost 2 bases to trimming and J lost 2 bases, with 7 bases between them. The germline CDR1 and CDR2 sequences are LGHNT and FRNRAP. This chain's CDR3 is CASGLSGTYEQYF. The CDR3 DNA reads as TGTGCTAGTGGTTTGAGCGGTACCTACGAGCAGTACTTC.

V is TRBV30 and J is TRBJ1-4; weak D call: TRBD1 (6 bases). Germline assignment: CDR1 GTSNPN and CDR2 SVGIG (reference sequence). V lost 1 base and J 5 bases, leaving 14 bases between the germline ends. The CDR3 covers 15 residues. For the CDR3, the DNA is TGTGCCTGGAGTGGGTTGGGGGCGAAAAATGAAAAACTGTTTTTT. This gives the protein CAWSGLGAKNEKLFF.